This T cell receptor (beta chain) was retrieved from a study of blood T cell repertoires in COVID-19. Across the whole study: Specimens from acute and convalescent COVID-19 originated in the United States, Italy and Spain.

Seattle patient enrollment occurred during active infection, with longitudinal follow-up thereafter. Authors' analysis steps: Nucleated cell number was recorded as an estimate derived from reference gene primer amplification. TCRdb's table, derived via immunoSEQ multiplex PCR, lists solely in-frame clones and lacks some. V, J and clone size are those of that table, while D and trimming were read from the DNA. The repertoire consists of about 160,000 clones, with 80% to 90% occurring once and the leading ten covering about 5.6%. The sequencing sample was made of peripheral blood. This sequence originates from a woman between 45 and 65 years old with COVID-19, enrolled during active disease.

The CDR3 DNA reads as TGCGCCAGCAGCCAATTTGGGGGCGACGTGAATGAGCAGTTCTTC. It is translated as CASSQFGGDVNEQFF. The chain recombines TRBV4-3 with TRBJ2-1; TRBD1 might be the D (6 bases). This CDR3 has 15 residues. V was shortened by 2 bases and J by 7 bases, with 15 bases between the two germline ends. Germline loops: CDR1 LGHNA, CDR2 YSLEER.